These T cell receptor beta chains were read from a single sample in a study of T cell repertoires in cytomegalovirus infection. One entry per CDR3 protein, called by TCRdb with MiXCR from the reads. Here the sample spans hundreds of thousands of distinct CDR3 sequences, around 32% being singletons. Specimen: PBMCs. Receptors originate from a human donor in good health (CMV status not recorded). Some clones in this sample may be carry-over from other donors' samples. CDR3s include the opening cysteine and the closing phenylalanine or tryptophan. Clone size is stated in some rows and not others, as once, few, many or a class when expanded.

V gene,CDR3 length,clone size,CDR3 protein
TRBV7-2,13,many,CASSLAQAGELFF
TRBV6-6,16,NA,CASSYSTGGQGNTIYF
TRBV20-1,14,NA,CSAPGTEVFYEQYF
TRBV7-3,14,many,CASSLIPMNTEAFF
TRBV7-2,14,NA,CASSRLAGDDEQFF
TRBV28,15,many,CASSQERTGNSPLHF
TRBV6-2/TRBV6-3,15,NA,CASSYGGEPTGTQYF
TRBV7-9,12,NA,CASAAYQETQYF
TRBV4-2,13,medium-sized,CASSQDSNQPQHF
TRBV19,19,NA,CASSIQGKISSNSNQPQHF
TRBV29-1,13,few,CSVVSGAYNEQFF
TRBV20-1,12,NA,CSAITGNTEAFF
TRBV6-5,16,NA,CASRTDWSSYNSPLHF
TRBV6-1,16,many,CASSEAFGDSTDTQYF
TRBV7-8,14,many,CASSWGTGGETQYF
TRBV6-2/TRBV6-3,13,NA,CASSYPITNEHFF
TRBV12-3/TRBV12-4,11,NA,CASLLAGEQFF
TRBV6-5,16,NA,CASRFLGQGNNYGSTF
TRBV7-2,12,NA,CASSFRPDTQYF
TRBV6-8,14,NA,CASSDRTSGNTIYF
TRBV7-2,16,many,CASSLSSNSGANVLTF
TRBV3-1,15,NA,CASSLGGSRGETQYF
TRBV11-2,17,NA,CASSSLFTGTIRKTQYF
TRBV4-1,14,NA,CASSQERIEDEDFF
TRBV7-2,18,NA,CASSHRLSLGGRAETQYF
TRBV7-4,14,NA,CASTRGSGGNVLTF
TRBV4-2,12,NA,CASSQNGETQYF
TRBV4-1,14,few,CASSQVALQETQYF
TRBV7-2,14,many,CASSPTSLDQPQHF
TRBV20-1,15,NA,CSARAPGQEHQPQHF
TRBV10-3,11,few,CAISERGTQYF
TRBV5-1,15,NA,CASSVQVPSTDTQYF
TRBV2,14,NA,CASSPQGINNEQFF
TRBV19,14,NA,CASSTSLGNQPQHF
TRBV7-2,15,many,CASSSLALGTDTQYF
TRBV5-6,14,few,CASSNRVGGTEAFF
TRBV7-2,17,many,CASSLGHLAGGSYEQYF
TRBV6-2/TRBV6-3,15,NA,CASSPPGTPYQPQHF
TRBV2,15,NA,CASGETALINEKLFF
TRBV12-3/TRBV12-4,13,NA,CASSIQQHYEQYF
TRBV27,17,few,CASSVNGQGLIRYEQYF
TRBV15,17,NA,CATSRGGVTGAIYEQYF
TRBV30,16,many,CAWTPFWGQGGSPLHF
TRBV7-8,15,many,CASSLALGGPYEQYF
TRBV4-1,18,once,CASSQDIQQSSYNSPLHF
TRBV15,15,few,CATSRDRTGAYGQYF
TRBV28,15,few,CASRYIQGQLTEAFF
TRBV6-1,15,many,CASSKRDSRNEKLFF
TRBV11-2,15,many,CASSPRGQGPYEQYF
TRBV6-5,17,NA,CASSYGAPQGAADGAFF